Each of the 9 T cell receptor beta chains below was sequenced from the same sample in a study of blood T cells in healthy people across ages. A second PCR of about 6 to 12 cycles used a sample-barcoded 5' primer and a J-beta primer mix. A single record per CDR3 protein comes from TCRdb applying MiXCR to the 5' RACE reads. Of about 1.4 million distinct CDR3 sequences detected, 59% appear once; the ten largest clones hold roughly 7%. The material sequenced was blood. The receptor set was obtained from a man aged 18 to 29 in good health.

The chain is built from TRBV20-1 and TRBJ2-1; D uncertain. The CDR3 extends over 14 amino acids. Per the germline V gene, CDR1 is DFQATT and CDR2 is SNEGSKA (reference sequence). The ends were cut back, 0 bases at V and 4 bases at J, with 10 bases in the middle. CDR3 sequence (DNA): TGCAGTGCTAGAGAGATCCAAACATACAATGAGCAGTTCTTC. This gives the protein CSAREIQTYNEQFF.

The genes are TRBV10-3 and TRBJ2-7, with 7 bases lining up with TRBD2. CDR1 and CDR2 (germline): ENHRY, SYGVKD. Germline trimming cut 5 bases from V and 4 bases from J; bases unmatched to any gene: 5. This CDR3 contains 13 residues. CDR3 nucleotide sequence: TGTGCCATCAGTTCCGGGGAGGGGTACGAGCAGTACTTC. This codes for CAISSGEGYEQYF.

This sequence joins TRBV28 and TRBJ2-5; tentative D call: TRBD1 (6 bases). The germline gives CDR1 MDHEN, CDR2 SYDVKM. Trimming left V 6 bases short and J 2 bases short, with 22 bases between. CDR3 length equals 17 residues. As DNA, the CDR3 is TGTGCCAGCAGCTTTTTTGGACAGACAGCTGATCAAGAGACCCAGTACTTC. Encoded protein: CASSFFGQTADQETQYF. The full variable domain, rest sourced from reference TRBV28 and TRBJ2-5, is DVKVTQSSRYLVKRTGEKVFLECVQDMDHENMFWYRQDPGLGLRLIYFSYDVKMKEKGDIPEGYSVSREKKERFSLILESASTNQTSMYLCASSFFGQTADQETQYFGPGTRLLVL.

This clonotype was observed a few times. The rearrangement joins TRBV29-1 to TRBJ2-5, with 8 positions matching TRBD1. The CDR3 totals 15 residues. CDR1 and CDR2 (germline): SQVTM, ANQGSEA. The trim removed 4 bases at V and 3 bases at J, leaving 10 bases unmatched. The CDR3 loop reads CSVGGFPGQEETQYF. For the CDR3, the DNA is TGCAGCGTTGGGGGTTTCCCGGGACAGGAAGAGACCCAGTACTTC.

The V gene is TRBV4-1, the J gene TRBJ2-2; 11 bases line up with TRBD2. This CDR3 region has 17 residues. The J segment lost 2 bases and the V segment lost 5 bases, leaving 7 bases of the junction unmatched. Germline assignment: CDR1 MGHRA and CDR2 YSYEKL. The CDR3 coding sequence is TGCGCCAGCAGCGTAGGGGGGACTAGCGGAAACACCGGGGAGCTGTTTTTT. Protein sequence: CASSVGGTSGNTGELFF.

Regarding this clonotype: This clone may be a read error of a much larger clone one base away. The CDR3 region is CASFSALAGVYNEQYF. CDR3 sequence (DNA): TGTGCCAGCTTCTCCGCACTAGCGGGAGTTTACAATGAGCAGTACTTC. J is TRBJ2-1 and V is TRBV7-9, with TRBD2 identical over 11 bases. The end of the DNA fits TRBJ2-7 better, so the J call may be wrong. The V gene's germline CDR1 is SEHNR and CDR2 FQNEAQ (reference sequence). The CDR3 covers 16 residues.

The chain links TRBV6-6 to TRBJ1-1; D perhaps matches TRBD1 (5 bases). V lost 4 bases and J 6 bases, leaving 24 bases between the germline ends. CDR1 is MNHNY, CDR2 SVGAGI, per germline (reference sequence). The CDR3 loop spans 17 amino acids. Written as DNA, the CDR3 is TGTGCCAGCAGTTCAGGGCCAGCCCGCTTGCAGGTCGCTGAAGCTTTCTTT. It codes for CASSSGPARLQVAEAFF.

The CDR3, as DNA: TGTGCCAGCAGCTTAGCTTCTAGCGGGGGGCCTTCGGAGAAGACCCAGTACTTC. Translated: CASSLASSGGPSEKTQYF. V is TRBV7-2 and J is TRBJ2-5, with 11 bases identical to TRBD2. This CDR3 comprises 18 residues. After removal of 0 bases from V and 6 bases from J, the junction contained 12 bases not matched to a gene. Per the germline V gene, CDR1 is SGHTA and CDR2 is FQGNSA.

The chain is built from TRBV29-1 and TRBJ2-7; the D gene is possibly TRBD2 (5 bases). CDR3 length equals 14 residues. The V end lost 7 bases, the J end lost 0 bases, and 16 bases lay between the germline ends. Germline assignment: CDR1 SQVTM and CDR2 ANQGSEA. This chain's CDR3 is CSGNSSGSSYEQYF. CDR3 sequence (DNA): TGCAGCGGAAATAGCTCGGGGAGCTCCTACGAGCAGTACTTC.